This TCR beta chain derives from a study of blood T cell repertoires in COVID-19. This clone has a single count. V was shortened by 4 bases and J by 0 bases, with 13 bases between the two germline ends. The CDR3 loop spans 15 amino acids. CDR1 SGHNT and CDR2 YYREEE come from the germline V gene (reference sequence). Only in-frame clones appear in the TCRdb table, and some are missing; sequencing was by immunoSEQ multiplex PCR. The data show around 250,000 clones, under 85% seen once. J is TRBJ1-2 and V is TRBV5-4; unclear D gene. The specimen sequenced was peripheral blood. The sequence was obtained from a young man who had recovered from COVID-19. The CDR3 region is CASSPEQRANYGYTF. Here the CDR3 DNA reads TGTGCCAGCAGCCCTGAACAGCGGGCTAACTATGGCTACACCTTC.